Listed here is a single TCR beta chain. These data are taken from a study of cytomegalovirus exposure and HLA in healthy donors. Assay used: immunoSEQ multiplex PCR; TCRdb lists only in-frame clones, some missing. The table records about 98,000 clones, roughly 90% of them present only once. V lost 5 bases and J 4 bases, leaving 5 bases between the germline ends. Germline V gives CDR1 SGHTA, CDR2 FQGNSA. The CDR3 is 12 residues long. The chain joins TRBV7-2 to TRBJ2-2; no firm D call. Sequenced: PBMCs. The sequence was collected from a man younger than 35 in good health and CMV-seropositive. This CDR3 reads CASSPGTGELFF. Here the CDR3 DNA reads TGTGCCAGCAGCCCGGGCACCGGGGAGCTGTTTTTT.